This T cell receptor beta chain was recovered during a study of T-cell memory formation after mild COVID-19. TCRdb used MiXCR to reprocess the 5' RACE reads, holding one entry per CDR3 protein. The sample consists of about 280,000 distinct CDR3 sequences, approximately 8% of them appearing once. This receptor was identified in a man younger than 30 who had mild COVID-19 (a few samples of this study predate the infection). Cell type and time point are not known. The sequenced sample consisted of PBMCs or a T cell subset sorted from them (not recorded which).

DNA for the CDR3: TGTGCCAGCAGCTTAAACAGGGGGCAAGATACGCAGTATTTT. Translated: CASSLNRGQDTQYF. The V call is TRBV7-2, the J call TRBJ2-3, with 9 bases matching TRBD1. The ends lost 2 bases at V and 5 bases at J; junction bases unmatched: 2. Germline V lookup: CDR1 SGHTA, CDR2 FQGNSA. The CDR3 spans 14 residues.